These T cell receptor beta chains were read from a single sample in a study of T-cell memory formation after mild COVID-19. TCRdb fed the 5' RACE reads into MiXCR, producing one record per CDR3 protein. Among fewer than 250,000 distinct CDR3 sequences listed, just over 15% were seen once. Sequences were obtained from PBMCs or a T cell subset sorted from them (not recorded which). The receptors were gathered from an adult woman who had mild COVID-19 (a few samples of this study predate the infection). Cell type and time point are not known. Both conserved end residues are part of each CDR3. The order of the fields is CDR3 DNA, CDR3 protein, V gene, CDR3 length, D gene, J gene, clone size. The D gene is left open where the match is weak. A row's size may be missing; if present it is once, few, many or a size class.

CDR3 DNA: TGTGCCAGCAGCTTAGTGCGCCATCTAAACACCGGGGAGCTGTTTTTT
CDR3 protein: CASSLVRHLNTGELFF
V gene: TRBV11-2
CDR3 length: 16
D gene: NA
J gene: TRBJ2-2
clone size: NA

CDR3 DNA: TGTGCCAGCAGCTTAGCCGACGGACCGAAACGAGGCTACACCTTC
CDR3 protein: CASSLADGPKRGYTF
V gene: TRBV7-9
CDR3 length: 15
D gene: NA
J gene: TRBJ1-2
clone size: NA

CDR3 DNA: TGCGCCAGCAGCTTGGAAGCAGGGGCCACTAATGAAAAACTGTTTTTT
CDR3 protein: CASSLEAGATNEKLFF
V gene: TRBV5-1
CDR3 length: 16
D gene: NA
J gene: TRBJ1-4
clone size: NA

CDR3 DNA: TGCGCCAGCAGCCCCAAGCGGGGGGGTAACACCGGGGAGCTGTTTTTT
CDR3 protein: CASSPKRGGNTGELFF
V gene: TRBV5-1
CDR3 length: 16
D gene: TRBD2
J gene: TRBJ2-2
clone size: NA

CDR3 DNA: TGCGCCAGCAGCAGGGCGGGCACAGATACGCAGTATTTT
CDR3 protein: CASSRAGTDTQYF
V gene: TRBV5-1
CDR3 length: 13
D gene: NA
J gene: TRBJ2-3
clone size: NA

CDR3 DNA: TGTGCCAGCTCACCGGCGGGCCGACAAGAGACCCAGTACTTC
CDR3 protein: CASSPAGRQETQYF
V gene: TRBV18
CDR3 length: 14
D gene: NA
J gene: TRBJ2-5
clone size: NA

CDR3 DNA: TGTGCCAGCAGCTATAATCGTATCTCCTACAATGAGCAGTTCTTC
CDR3 protein: CASSYNRISYNEQFF
V gene: TRBV7-8
CDR3 length: 15
D gene: NA
J gene: TRBJ2-1
clone size: NA

CDR3 DNA: TGTGCCAGCAGCGAAACTCAGGGGGTAGGGGGAGAGACCCAGTACTTC
CDR3 protein: CASSETQGVGGETQYF
V gene: TRBV7-9
CDR3 length: 16
D gene: TRBD1
J gene: TRBJ2-5
clone size: many

CDR3 DNA: TGTGCCAGCAAAGAATCGGGCGGGATGAACACTGAAGCTTTCTTT
CDR3 protein: CASKESGGMNTEAFF
V gene: TRBV6-2/TRBV6-3
CDR3 length: 15
D gene: NA
J gene: TRBJ1-1
clone size: NA

CDR3 DNA: TGCGCCAGCAACCTCATCCCGGACATAAACACTGAAGCTTTCTTT
CDR3 protein: CASNLIPDINTEAFF
V gene: TRBV5-1
CDR3 length: 15
D gene: NA
J gene: TRBJ1-1
clone size: NA

CDR3 DNA: TGTGCCAGCCTCGCCGCCGGGACAGGCTCCTACGAGCAGTACTTC
CDR3 protein: CASLAAGTGSYEQYF
V gene: TRBV6-5
CDR3 length: 15
D gene: TRBD1
J gene: TRBJ2-7
clone size: few

CDR3 DNA: TGTGCCAGCAGCTCCCGTGAGGTTGTTGAGCAGTTCTTC
CDR3 protein: CASSSREVVEQFF
V gene: TRBV7-2
CDR3 length: 13
D gene: NA
J gene: TRBJ2-1
clone size: many

CDR3 DNA: TGCAGTGCTAGTAATCGGGGAGGAAACAAAGAGACCCAGTACTTC
CDR3 protein: CSASNRGGNKETQYF
V gene: TRBV20-1
CDR3 length: 15
D gene: NA
J gene: TRBJ2-5
clone size: few

CDR3 DNA: TGTGCCAGCAGCACCCATCTAGGGAGGGAACCGGCCGGGGAGCTGTTTTTT
CDR3 protein: CASSTHLGREPAGELFF
V gene: TRBV9
CDR3 length: 17
D gene: TRBD2
J gene: TRBJ2-2
clone size: NA

CDR3 DNA: TGTGCCAGCAGCCGTGGACTAGCGGGAGATGGAGGTGAGCAGTACTTC
CDR3 protein: CASSRGLAGDGGEQYF
V gene: TRBV7-8
CDR3 length: 16
D gene: TRBD2
J gene: TRBJ2-7
clone size: NA

CDR3 DNA: TGTGCCAGCTCACCACCGGCAGGGACGTACGAGCAGTACTTC
CDR3 protein: CASSPPAGTYEQYF
V gene: TRBV18
CDR3 length: 14
D gene: NA
J gene: TRBJ2-7
clone size: few

CDR3 DNA: TGTGCCAGCAGTTTTAGGCAGGGGAGAGACGTCCTGACTTTC
CDR3 protein: CASSFRQGRDVLTF
V gene: TRBV12-3/TRBV12-4
CDR3 length: 14
D gene: NA
J gene: TRBJ2-6
clone size: few

CDR3 DNA: TGTGCCAGCAGACCGAGCGGAATGAGCACAGATACGCAGTATTTT
CDR3 protein: CASRPSGMSTDTQYF
V gene: TRBV6-6
CDR3 length: 15
D gene: NA
J gene: TRBJ2-3
clone size: NA

CDR3 DNA: TGTGCCAGCAGCTTCCTGAGTAGCAGCCATGAGCAGTTCTTC
CDR3 protein: CASSFLSSSHEQFF
V gene: TRBV9
CDR3 length: 14
D gene: NA
J gene: TRBJ2-1
clone size: NA

CDR3 DNA: TGTGCCAGCAGCCAACCAAACCCGGCGGGACTGTACTTC
CDR3 protein: CASSQPNPAGLYF
V gene: TRBV3-1
CDR3 length: 13
D gene: NA
J gene: TRBJ2-1
clone size: many

CDR3 DNA: TGCAGCGTTTTAGGGTCTTCGGCAGATACGCAGTATTTT
CDR3 protein: CSVLGSSADTQYF
V gene: TRBV29-1
CDR3 length: 13
D gene: NA
J gene: TRBJ2-3
clone size: few

CDR3 DNA: TGTGCCAGCAGCTCCGGGACTACATCTAGCACAGATACGCAGTATTTT
CDR3 protein: CASSSGTTSSTDTQYF
V gene: TRBV7-8
CDR3 length: 16
D gene: TRBD2
J gene: TRBJ2-3
clone size: few

CDR3 DNA: TGTGCCATCAGTGAGCAGAATTTGGAGACCCAGTACTTC
CDR3 protein: CAISEQNLETQYF
V gene: TRBV10-3
CDR3 length: 13
D gene: NA
J gene: TRBJ2-5
clone size: NA

CDR3 DNA: TGTGCCAGCAGCCCACAGAGTCGGCCCAAGTTCTTC
CDR3 protein: CASSPQSRPKFF
V gene: TRBV7-2
CDR3 length: 12
D gene: NA
J gene: TRBJ2-1
clone size: NA

CDR3 DNA: TGTGCCAGCAGTTTAGCGTCACAGGGGGATGAGTATTTT
CDR3 protein: CASSLASQGDEYF
V gene: TRBV12-3/TRBV12-4
CDR3 length: 13
D gene: TRBD1
J gene: TRBJ2-3
clone size: few

CDR3 DNA: TGTGCCACCGTAGACTGGAGCTCCTACGAGCAGTACTTC
CDR3 protein: CATVDWSSYEQYF
V gene: TRBV19
CDR3 length: 13
D gene: NA
J gene: TRBJ2-7
clone size: NA

CDR3 DNA: TGCAGCCGGCTCAGTGGGAATGAGCAGTTCTTC
CDR3 protein: CSRLSGNEQFF
V gene: TRBV20-1
CDR3 length: 11
D gene: NA
J gene: TRBJ2-1
clone size: few

CDR3 DNA: TGTGCCACCAGCAGAGATGGATTGGGGGCGGGGCAAGAGACCCAGTACTTC
CDR3 protein: CATSRDGLGAGQETQYF
V gene: TRBV15
CDR3 length: 17
D gene: NA
J gene: TRBJ2-5
clone size: NA

CDR3 DNA: TGTGCCAGCATGTGGGGGCCCAACACCGGGGAGCTGTTTTTT
CDR3 protein: CASMWGPNTGELFF
V gene: TRBV11-3
CDR3 length: 14
D gene: NA
J gene: TRBJ2-2
clone size: few

CDR3 DNA: TGCGCCAGCAGCCAAGGGACGTCGGGCTATGGCTACACCTTC
CDR3 protein: CASSQGTSGYGYTF
V gene: TRBV4-1
CDR3 length: 14
D gene: NA
J gene: TRBJ1-2
clone size: many

CDR3 DNA: TGTGCCAGCTCTCTGAAGAGTATGAACACTGAAGCTTTCTTT
CDR3 protein: CASSLKSMNTEAFF
V gene: TRBV18
CDR3 length: 14
D gene: NA
J gene: TRBJ1-1
clone size: few

CDR3 DNA: TGCGCCAGCAGCTCCACAGGGAGAGATACGCAGTATTTT
CDR3 protein: CASSSTGRDTQYF
V gene: TRBV5-1
CDR3 length: 13
D gene: NA
J gene: TRBJ2-3
clone size: few

CDR3 DNA: TGTGCCAGCAGCGGACTGAGCAATCAGCCCCAGCATTTT
CDR3 protein: CASSGLSNQPQHF
V gene: TRBV12-3/TRBV12-4
CDR3 length: 13
D gene: NA
J gene: TRBJ1-5
clone size: NA

CDR3 DNA: TGCAGTGCTCGGGGGAGTGTGGGGAGCTCTGGAAACACCATATATTTT
CDR3 protein: CSARGSVGSSGNTIYF
V gene: TRBV20-1
CDR3 length: 16
D gene: NA
J gene: TRBJ1-3
clone size: NA

CDR3 DNA: TGTGCCAGCAGCCAGAGCAGCTCCTACAATGAGCAGTTCTTC
CDR3 protein: CASSQSSSYNEQFF
V gene: TRBV3-1
CDR3 length: 14
D gene: NA
J gene: TRBJ2-1
clone size: few

CDR3 DNA: TGCGCCAGCAGCCAAGAGCCAGGGTCCACCGGGGAGCTGTTTTTT
CDR3 protein: CASSQEPGSTGELFF
V gene: TRBV4-3
CDR3 length: 15
D gene: NA
J gene: TRBJ2-2
clone size: NA

CDR3 DNA: TGTGCCAGCTCACGGGGGGCGAACACCGGGGAGCTGTTTTTT
CDR3 protein: CASSRGANTGELFF
V gene: TRBV7-9
CDR3 length: 14
D gene: TRBD2
J gene: TRBJ2-2
clone size: NA

CDR3 DNA: TGCGCCAGCAGCCCGGGCGGGGGGGCCTACAATGAGCAGTTCTTC
CDR3 protein: CASSPGGGAYNEQFF
V gene: TRBV5-1
CDR3 length: 15
D gene: TRBD2
J gene: TRBJ2-1
clone size: few

CDR3 DNA: TGTGCCTGGAGTGTTGGCCAGGGGATCACTGAAGCTTTCTTT
CDR3 protein: CAWSVGQGITEAFF
V gene: TRBV30
CDR3 length: 14
D gene: NA
J gene: TRBJ1-1
clone size: few

CDR3 DNA: TGTGCCAGCGCACAGGGAGGGTTCACTGAAGCTTTCTTT
CDR3 protein: CASAQGGFTEAFF
V gene: TRBV18
CDR3 length: 13
D gene: NA
J gene: TRBJ1-1
clone size: few

CDR3 DNA: TGTGCCACCGCAATTTCTAGCAGCTCCTACTACGAGCAGTACTTC
CDR3 protein: CATAISSSSYYEQYF
V gene: TRBV24-1
CDR3 length: 15
D gene: NA
J gene: TRBJ2-7
clone size: NA

CDR3 DNA: TGTGCCACCAGTGATCGGAAGCGACAGGGGCAGTACTTC
CDR3 protein: CATSDRKRQGQYF
V gene: TRBV24-1
CDR3 length: 13
D gene: TRBD1
J gene: TRBJ2-7
clone size: few

CDR3 DNA: TGTGCCAGCTCGCCAGGACAGGGGCATGGCTACACCTTC
CDR3 protein: CASSPGQGHGYTF
V gene: TRBV18
CDR3 length: 13
D gene: TRBD1
J gene: TRBJ1-2
clone size: many

CDR3 DNA: TGCGCCAGCAGCGACTCCAGGGATCCCTACGAGCAGTACTTC
CDR3 protein: CASSDSRDPYEQYF
V gene: TRBV5-1
CDR3 length: 14
D gene: NA
J gene: TRBJ2-7
clone size: few

CDR3 DNA: TGTGCCAGCAGTTTCAGCGGAGGAGCATACGAGCAGTACTTC
CDR3 protein: CASSFSGGAYEQYF
V gene: TRBV6-2/TRBV6-3
CDR3 length: 14
D gene: NA
J gene: TRBJ2-7
clone size: many

CDR3 DNA: TGTGCCAGTTTTTTCTGGGGGATCTCTGAGGGAAACACCATATATTTT
CDR3 protein: CASFFWGISEGNTIYF
V gene: TRBV12-3/TRBV12-4
CDR3 length: 16
D gene: NA
J gene: TRBJ1-3
clone size: NA

CDR3 DNA: TGTGCCAGCAGTTCACTGGATAACTATGGCTACACCTTC
CDR3 protein: CASSSLDNYGYTF
V gene: TRBV12-3/TRBV12-4
CDR3 length: 13
D gene: NA
J gene: TRBJ1-2
clone size: few

CDR3 DNA: TGTGCCAGCAGCCCTGGGACTAGCGGGAGCAGTAGGTACAATGAGCAGTTCTTC
CDR3 protein: CASSPGTSGSSRYNEQFF
V gene: TRBV11-3
CDR3 length: 18
D gene: TRBD2
J gene: TRBJ2-1
clone size: NA

CDR3 DNA: TGTGCCAGCAGCCAGTGGCTGGGGGGACAGCCCCAGCATTTT
CDR3 protein: CASSQWLGGQPQHF
V gene: TRBV3-1
CDR3 length: 14
D gene: NA
J gene: TRBJ1-5
clone size: NA

CDR3 DNA: TGTGCCAGCAGAGAGGCAAGCAACTACACCTTC
CDR3 protein: CASREASNYTF
V gene: TRBV2
CDR3 length: 11
D gene: NA
J gene: TRBJ1-2
clone size: few

CDR3 DNA: TGTGCCAGCAGTGACTCCGGCAGCAAGTCGAATCAGCCCCAGCATTTT
CDR3 protein: CASSDSGSKSNQPQHF
V gene: TRBV6-4
CDR3 length: 16
D gene: NA
J gene: TRBJ1-5
clone size: NA

CDR3 DNA: TGTGCCAGCAGATCCATGACCCGTTCGCCCCAGCATTTT
CDR3 protein: CASRSMTRSPQHF
V gene: TRBV5-6
CDR3 length: 13
D gene: NA
J gene: TRBJ1-5
clone size: NA

CDR3 DNA: TGCAGTGCTAGAAGCGGAAGCAATCAGCCCCAGCATTTT
CDR3 protein: CSARSGSNQPQHF
V gene: TRBV20-1
CDR3 length: 13
D gene: NA
J gene: TRBJ1-5
clone size: few

CDR3 DNA: TGCAGCGTTGATGGGTCAGGCCCTATGAACACTGAAGCTTTCTTT
CDR3 protein: CSVDGSGPMNTEAFF
V gene: TRBV29-1
CDR3 length: 15
D gene: NA
J gene: TRBJ1-1
clone size: few

CDR3 DNA: TGTGCCACCAGCAGAGATGGGGGACAACTCTCTGGAAACACCATATATTTT
CDR3 protein: CATSRDGGQLSGNTIYF
V gene: TRBV15
CDR3 length: 17
D gene: NA
J gene: TRBJ1-3
clone size: NA

CDR3 DNA: TGTGCCAGCAGTTTCGGAGCGGGCACAGATACGCAGTATTTT
CDR3 protein: CASSFGAGTDTQYF
V gene: TRBV12-3/TRBV12-4
CDR3 length: 14
D gene: NA
J gene: TRBJ2-3
clone size: NA

CDR3 DNA: TGCAGTGCTCCGCCCCACCTAGCGGGAGCGGGCTACAATGAGCAGTTCTTC
CDR3 protein: CSAPPHLAGAGYNEQFF
V gene: TRBV20-1
CDR3 length: 17
D gene: TRBD2
J gene: TRBJ2-1
clone size: few

CDR3 DNA: TGCATCGGAGGGGGCGGGGATGGCTACACCTTC
CDR3 protein: CIGGGGDGYTF
V gene: TRBV29-1
CDR3 length: 11
D gene: TRBD1
J gene: TRBJ1-2
clone size: NA

CDR3 DNA: TGTGCCAGCAGTTTATCGATAAGTCACGGGGAGCTGTTTTTT
CDR3 protein: CASSLSISHGELFF
V gene: TRBV27
CDR3 length: 14
D gene: NA
J gene: TRBJ2-2
clone size: few

CDR3 DNA: TGTGCCAGCAGCGGGGACAGGGGAAATCAGCCCCAGCATTTT
CDR3 protein: CASSGDRGNQPQHF
V gene: TRBV6-1
CDR3 length: 14
D gene: TRBD1
J gene: TRBJ1-5
clone size: NA